The 5 T cell receptor beta chains below were found in one sample sequenced in a study of blood T cell repertoires in COVID-19. The data were produced by immunoSEQ multiplex PCR, yet TCRdb's version contains in-frame clones alone and is incomplete. The table shows about 190,000 clones, with about 77% occurring only once. Input material: peripheral blood. Receptors were obtained from an elderly woman with active or convalescent COVID-19.

The chain couples TRBV13 to TRBJ2-7, with 8 bases lining up with TRBD1. This CDR3 has 14 amino acids. The germline CDR1 and CDR2 sequences are PRHDT and FYEKMQ (reference sequence). J was trimmed by 0 bases and V by 4 bases; bases with no gene match: 2. This CDR3 is CASSYGTGSYEQYF. DNA of the CDR3: TGTGCCAGCAGCTACGGGACAGGCTCCTACGAGCAGTACTTC. The whole variable domain, remainder taken from reference TRBV13 and TRBJ2-7, is AAGVIQSPRHLIKEKRETATLKCYPIPRHDTVYWYQQGPGQDPQFLISFYEKMQSDKGSIPDRFSAQQFSDYHSELNMSSLELGDSALYFCASSYGTGSYEQYFGPGTRLTVT.

This rearrangement joins TRBV10-3 to TRBJ1-3; D is ambiguous. V was trimmed by 1 base and J by 0 bases, leaving 10 bases between them. CDR3 length: 16 amino acids. Germline CDR1 reads ENHRY; CDR2 reads SYGVKD. The CDR3 region has the DNA TGTGCCATCAGTGAGTTGGCAGACAACTCTGGAAACACCATATATTTT. Translated: CAISELADNSGNTIYF.

This clone was observed a single time. This chain joins TRBV7-6 and TRBJ1-1, with 12 bases fitting TRBD1. The CDR3 consists of 17 residues. The J segment lost 5 bases and the V segment lost 2 bases, leaving 9 bases of the junction unmatched. Germline V CDR1 and CDR2: SGHVS, FNYEAQ. The CDR3 reads CASSLTPGQGAQTEAFF. The CDR3 bases are TGTGCCAGCAGCTTAACACCGGGACAGGGGGCGCAGACTGAAGCTTTCTTT.

The chain has TRBV3-1 (or the pseudogene TRBV3-2) and TRBJ2-3, with D possibly being TRBD1 (6 bases). This CDR3 is built from 19 residues. The germline gives CDR1 LGHDT, CDR2 YNNKEL (reference sequence). The V gene lost 0 bases and the J gene lost 4 bases, with 23 bases spanning the gap. CDR3 DNA sequence: TGTGCCAGCAGCCAAGAGCGACGGACAGAGTTCGAAGTCGCAGATACGCAGTATTTT. This gives the protein CASSQERRTEFEVADTQYF.

V is TRBV28 and J is TRBJ2-7, with a possible D match to TRBD2 (5 bases). V lost 4 bases and J lost 0, with 7 bases in between. This CDR3 has 13 amino acids. The germline V gene encodes CDR1 MDHEN and CDR2 SYDVKM. The CDR3 spells CASSWETSYEQYF. CDR3 sequence (DNA): TGTGCCAGCAGTTGGGAGACCTCCTACGAGCAGTACTTC.